The 10 T cell receptor beta chains in this list originate from one sample, sequenced in a study of vaccination effects on CD4 cells after COVID-19. ViraFEST assay sequencing came after antigen-specific CD4+ T cells were expanded with viral peptide pools. Isolating CD4+ T cells followed around nine days of culture. The individual was infected with SARS-CoV-2 between March and December 2020, as confirmed by PCR. These receptors' targets are unknown. Generated by immunoSEQ multiplex PCR, the TCRdb table keeps only in-frame clones and is missing some. This table has tens of thousands of clones, around 80% appearing once. Sequencing was performed on CD4+ T cells from PBMCs cultured with HIV peptides, taken before COVID-19 vaccination. Described subset: HIV-1 Nef peptide pool negative control/reference culture. The receptor set was obtained from a human donor who had a prior SARS-CoV-2 infection.

The chain couples TRBV11-3 to TRBJ2-3, with 7 bases lining up with TRBD2. The V gene's germline CDR1 is SGHNT and CDR2 YENEEA. CDR3 size: 14 residues. J gave up 6 bases and V 5 bases, and 8 bases lay outside the gene matches. The CDR3 nucleotides are TGTGCCAGCAGCCCCGCGGGGGAGCGGGATACGCAGTATTTT. This codes for CASSPAGERDTQYF.

CDR3 DNA: TGTGCCAGCAGCTTGTCTTCAGGGGGCTTGGCTTTCTTT. Its translation is CASSLSSGGLAFF. The chain recombines TRBV5-5 with TRBJ1-1, with 8 bases aligning to TRBD1. CDR1 is SGHKS, CDR2 YYEKEE, per germline (reference sequence). The CDR3 sequence is 13 residues long. After removal of 1 base from V and 11 bases from J, the junction contained 7 bases not matched to a gene. The full variable domain, with the rest looked up from reference TRBV5-5 and TRBJ1-1, is DAGVTQSPTHLIKTRGQQVTLRCSPISGHKSVSWYQQVLGQGPQFIFQYYEKEERGRGNFPDRFSARQFPNYSSELNVNALLLGDSALYLCASSLSSGGLAFFGQGTRLTVV.

The chain employs TRBV2 and TRBJ2-7; 11 nucleotides match TRBD1. The CDR3 is made up of 15 amino acids. Germline V gives CDR1 SNHLY, CDR2 FYNNEI. V was pared by 5 bases and J by 6 bases, with 9 bases of the junction left unmatched. The CDR3 DNA is TGTGCCAGCAGTTCTCTAAGGGACAGGGGGAGCGAGCAGTACTTC. The encoded protein is CASSSLRDRGSEQYF.

This chain connects TRBV4-2 to TRBJ1-4, with a possible D match to TRBD1 (6 bases). V lost 4 bases, J lost 4 bases, and 13 bases lay in between. This CDR3 region has 15 residues. The V gene's germline CDR1 is LGHNA and CDR2 YNFKEQ. The CDR3 is CASSPRQADNEKLFF. CDR3 coding DNA: TGTGCCAGCAGCCCCCGACAGGCGGATAATGAAAAACTGTTTTTT.

The V gene is TRBV24-1, the J gene TRBJ2-1; D is undetermined. Germline CDR1 reads KGHDR; CDR2 reads SFDVKD. This CDR3 has 13 amino acids. V dropped 4 bases and J dropped 10 bases, with 13 bases sitting between them. The CDR3 reads CATSDPPFPEQFF. The DNA for the CDR3 is TGTGCCACCAGTGACCCCCCATTCCCCGAGCAGTTCTTC.

This clone was seen a few times. The chain is built from TRBV19 and TRBJ1-2, with a tentative D call TRBD1 (5 bases). The CDR3 runs 15 residues. Trimming left V 6 bases short and J 0 bases short, with 14 bases between. Per the germline V gene, CDR1 is LNHDA and CDR2 is SQIVND (reference sequence). CDR3 protein: CASSLRVSANYGYTF. CDR3 in DNA: TGTGCCAGTAGCCTCAGGGTATCAGCTAACTATGGCTACACCTTC.

The rearrangement links TRBV27 to TRBJ1-4; D is undetermined. The CDR3 contains 14 residues. The germline V gene has CDR1 MNHEY and CDR2 SMNVEV (reference sequence). Trimming took off 0 bases at V and 5 bases at J, with 7 bases between the two ends. For the CDR3, the DNA is TGTGCCAGCAGTTTATCTGGGGTCAATGAAAAACTGTTTTTT. Translation: CASSLSGVNEKLFF.

The chain couples TRBV20-1 to TRBJ1-1; no reliable D call. CDR1 and CDR2 (germline): DFQATT, SNEGSKA (reference sequence). The CDR3 consists of 13 residues. Trimming pared 3 bases from V and 3 bases from J, leaving 11 bases between. This chain's CDR3 is CSASDGADTEAFF. CDR3 nucleotide sequence: TGCAGTGCTAGTGACGGAGCGGACACTGAAGCTTTCTTT.

The chain is built from TRBV5-1 and TRBJ2-7; 9 bases fit TRBD1. The CDR3 runs to 13 residues. The germline V gene encodes CDR1 SGHRS and CDR2 YFSETQ. V shed 0 bases and J 5 bases; nucleotides not matched to a gene: 0. The CDR3 nucleotides read TGCGCCAGCAGCTTGGGGACAGGGGACGAGCAGTACTTC. Translated: CASSLGTGDEQYF.

The V call is TRBV6-5, the J call TRBJ2-3; 7 nucleotides agree with TRBD2. Looked up from germline, CDR1 is MNHEY and CDR2 is SVGAGI. Trimming removed 6 bases from V and 5 bases from J; junction bases left unmatched: 11. CDR3 length: 15 residues. The CDR3 reads CASSHGLGGGDTQYF. The DNA of the CDR3 is TGTGCCAGCAGCCACGGACTAGGTGGTGGAGATACGCAGTATTTT.